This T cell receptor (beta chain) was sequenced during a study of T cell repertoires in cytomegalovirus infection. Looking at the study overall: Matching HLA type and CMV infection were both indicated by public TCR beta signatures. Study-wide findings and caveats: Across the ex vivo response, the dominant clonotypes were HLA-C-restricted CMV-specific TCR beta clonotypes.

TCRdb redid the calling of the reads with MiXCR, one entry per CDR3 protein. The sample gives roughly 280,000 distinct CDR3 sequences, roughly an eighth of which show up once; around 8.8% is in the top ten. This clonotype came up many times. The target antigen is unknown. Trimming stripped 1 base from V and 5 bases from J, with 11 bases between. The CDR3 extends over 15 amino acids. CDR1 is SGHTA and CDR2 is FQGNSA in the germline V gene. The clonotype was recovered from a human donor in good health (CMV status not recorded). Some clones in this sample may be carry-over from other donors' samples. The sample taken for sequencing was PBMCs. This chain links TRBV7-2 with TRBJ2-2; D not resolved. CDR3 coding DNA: TGTGCCAGCAGCTTAGTCTCTCCGAGAACCGGGGAGCTGTTTTTT. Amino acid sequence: CASSLVSPRTGELFF.